The present T cell receptor (beta chain) was sequenced within a study of shared clonotypes between healthy human individuals. Trimming took 5 bases from V and 5 from J, leaving 18 bases between them. CDR1 GTSNPN and CDR2 SVGIG come from the germline V gene (reference sequence). CDR3 length: 14 residues. By frequency in the sample, this clone is medium-sized (0.01 to 0.1%). Sequencing was performed with immunoSEQ multiplex PCR; in TCRdb, only in-frame clones are kept and a portion is missing. The sample holds about 99,000 clones; less than 60% are singletons and the top ten take less than 15%. The donors were adults (healthy and HIV-negative) with no recent acute infections or vaccinations.

The gene calls are TRBV30 and TRBJ1-1; D is unclear. Input material: PBMCs. This sequence originates from a woman in her thirties or forties in good health. Some clones in this sample may be carry-over from other donors' samples. CDR3 sequence reads: CAWSKPRFATEAFF. In DNA form, the CDR3 reads TGTGCCTGGTCCAAACCCAGGTTCGCGACTGAAGCTTTCTTT.